This T cell receptor (beta chain) was recorded in a study of T cells after yellow fever vaccination. TCRdb re-derived calls from the 5' RACE reads in MiXCR, one entry per CDR3 protein. The repertoire holds just under 600,000 distinct CDR3 sequences, 13% seen once, with over 12% in the top ten. Findings and caveats of the study: Compared with primary, the secondary response was weaker and peaked at day 5, not 15. Only a small proportion of the clonotypes turned up in both the CD4 and the CD8 compartments, likely arising from convergent recombination. Reappearing after the booster were most of the clones from primary vaccination (roughly 96% CD4, approximately 89% CD8). Abundant bulk-population clonotypes could contaminate the FACS-sorted repertoires.

The junction had 5 bases not matched to a gene; V was cut back by 3 bases and J by 4 bases. This CDR3 has 14 residues. Germline assignment: CDR1 SGHRS and CDR2 YFSETQ. This clonotype was detected only a few times. The antigen remains unidentified. V and J are TRBV5-1 and TRBJ1-1; 8 positions agree with TRBD1. The TCR sequence derives from a man aged 30-40 years who received the YFV17D yellow fever vaccine. This specimen was PBMCs, taken on the day of the yellow fever booster vaccination. The CDR3 reads CASSYGQGGTEAFF. In DNA, the CDR3 is TGCGCCAGCAGCTACGGACAGGGAGGCACTGAAGCTTTCTTT.